Listed below are T cell receptor beta chains from one sample, sequenced in a study of blood T cell repertoires in COVID-19. Data came from immunoSEQ multiplex PCR; TCRdb stores just in-frame clones and leaves some out. The profile covers fewer than 300,000 clones, with around 90% appearing a single time and 1% to 1.3% taken by the ten largest. Sequencing was carried out using PBMCs or T cells enriched from blood (not recorded which). The receptors come from a young woman who had recovered from COVID-19. Both conserved end residues are part of each CDR3. The D gene is left open where the match is weak. Size tells how often a clone was seen (once, few, many) or the class of an expanded clone, and some rows leave it out.

D gene: TRBD2; V gene: TRBV5-5; clone size: NA; J gene: TRBJ2-3; CDR3 DNA: TGTGCCAGCAGCCGGGGACTACCTAGCACAGATACGCAGTATTTT; CDR3 protein: CASSRGLPSTDTQYF
D gene: TRBD1; V gene: TRBV10-3; clone size: NA; J gene: TRBJ2-7; CDR3 DNA: TGTGCCATCAGTGTCCGGACAGGGAATTACCCCTACGAGCAGTACTTC; CDR3 protein: CAISVRTGNYPYEQYF
D gene: TRBD1; V gene: TRBV7-2; clone size: NA; J gene: TRBJ1-4; CDR3 DNA: TGTGCCAGCAGCCCGGACAGGGGGTGGGAAAAACTGTTTTTT; CDR3 protein: CASSPDRGWEKLFF
D gene: NA; V gene: TRBV27; clone size: NA; J gene: TRBJ2-7; CDR3 DNA: TGTGCCAGCAGTTTGGCCCCCCTAGCGCGCAACGAGCAGTACTTC; CDR3 protein: CASSLAPLARNEQYF
D gene: NA; V gene: TRBV18; clone size: NA; J gene: TRBJ2-3; CDR3 DNA: TGTGCCAGCTCACCCGGAGATACGCAGTATTTT; CDR3 protein: CASSPGDTQYF
D gene: NA; V gene: TRBV25-1; clone size: NA; J gene: TRBJ1-1; CDR3 DNA: TGTGCCAGCAGGCGGAACATGAACACTGAAGCTTTCTTT; CDR3 protein: CASRRNMNTEAFF
D gene: TRBD2; V gene: TRBV7-8; clone size: NA; J gene: TRBJ2-7; CDR3 DNA: TGTGCCAGCAGTCGGACTAGCGGGAGTACCTACGAGCAGTACTTC; CDR3 protein: CASSRTSGSTYEQYF
D gene: NA; V gene: TRBV30; clone size: NA; J gene: TRBJ1-1; CDR3 DNA: TGTGCCTCTATGGACAGAGAAGCTTTCTTT; CDR3 protein: CASMDREAFF
D gene: TRBD2; V gene: TRBV15; clone size: NA; J gene: TRBJ2-1; CDR3 DNA: TGTGCCACCAGCGTTAGCGGGGCGTTCAATGAGCAGTTCTTC; CDR3 protein: CATSVSGAFNEQFF
D gene: NA; V gene: TRBV7-3; clone size: once; J gene: TRBJ1-1; CDR3 DNA: TGTGCCAGCAGCTTGAGAGCATCGAACACTGAAGCTTTCTTT; CDR3 protein: CASSLRASNTEAFF
D gene: TRBD2; V gene: TRBV28; clone size: once; J gene: TRBJ2-7; CDR3 DNA: TGTGCCAGCAGACGAGGCCTAGGGACTAGCGGGAGTGATGGCTACGAGCAGTACTTC; CDR3 protein: CASRRGLGTSGSDGYEQYF
D gene: NA; V gene: TRBV28; clone size: NA; J gene: TRBJ1-5; CDR3 DNA: TGTGCCAGCAGACCCAGTAATGACAGGTTCAATCAGCCCCAGCATTTT; CDR3 protein: CASRPSNDRFNQPQHF
D gene: TRBD1; V gene: TRBV27; clone size: once; J gene: TRBJ2-3; CDR3 DNA: TGTGCCAGCAGTTTTCTCGACAGGGGGTTTGCGAGAGCTAGCACAGATACGCAGTATTTT; CDR3 protein: CASSFLDRGFARASTDTQYF
D gene: TRBD2; V gene: TRBV18; clone size: NA; J gene: TRBJ2-1; CDR3 DNA: TGTGCCAGCTCACCACGACTAGCGGGAGGAGGAGGCAACAATGAGCAGTTCTTC; CDR3 protein: CASSPRLAGGGGNNEQFF
D gene: NA; V gene: TRBV5-1; clone size: NA; J gene: TRBJ2-4; CDR3 DNA: TGCGCCAGCAGTGGATGGGACTCTCCCATTCAGTACTTC; CDR3 protein: CASSGWDSPIQYF
D gene: NA; V gene: TRBV6-6; clone size: NA; J gene: TRBJ1-1; CDR3 DNA: TGTGCCAGCATTAACGCGAGAGGGATCACTGAAGCTTTCTTT; CDR3 protein: CASINARGITEAFF
D gene: NA; V gene: TRBV11-3; clone size: many; J gene: TRBJ2-2; CDR3 DNA: TGTGCCAGCAGCCTCAGGGGAACCGGGGAGCTGTTTTTT; CDR3 protein: CASSLRGTGELFF
D gene: NA; V gene: TRBV5-4; clone size: NA; J gene: TRBJ1-2; CDR3 DNA: TGTGCCAGCAGCTTTGCGGGGGTTGATTACACCTTC; CDR3 protein: CASSFAGVDYTF
D gene: TRBD2; V gene: TRBV19; clone size: NA; J gene: TRBJ2-7; CDR3 DNA: TGTGCCAGTAGTATCCTAGCGGGGCCCTACGAGCAGTACTTC; CDR3 protein: CASSILAGPYEQYF
D gene: TRBD2; V gene: TRBV7-9; clone size: NA; J gene: TRBJ2-2; CDR3 DNA: TGTGCCAGCTCCTATTGGGGCGGGAGCAGGGACACCGGGGAGCTGTTTTTT; CDR3 protein: CASSYWGGSRDTGELFF
D gene: TRBD2; V gene: TRBV19; clone size: NA; J gene: TRBJ2-1; CDR3 DNA: TGTGCCAGTAGTTCTAGCGGGACCCCTTACAATGAGCAGTTCTTC; CDR3 protein: CASSSSGTPYNEQFF
D gene: TRBD1; V gene: TRBV7-6; clone size: NA; J gene: TRBJ2-5; CDR3 DNA: TGTGCCAGCAGCCTCGGGACAGTTCTCCAAGAGACCCAGTACTTC; CDR3 protein: CASSLGTVLQETQYF
D gene: NA; V gene: TRBV6-2/TRBV6-3; clone size: NA; J gene: TRBJ2-7; CDR3 DNA: TGTGCCAGCAGTTACGCGGCCTCCTACGAGCAGTACTTC; CDR3 protein: CASSYAASYEQYF
D gene: NA; V gene: TRBV9; clone size: NA; J gene: TRBJ1-3; CDR3 DNA: TGTGCCAGCAACGCGGGGGGGGACTCCTCTGGAAACACCATATATTTT; CDR3 protein: CASNAGGDSSGNTIYF
D gene: NA; V gene: TRBV6-5; clone size: NA; J gene: TRBJ2-7; CDR3 DNA: TGTGCCAGCAGTTACCTGGACAGATCCTACGAGCAGTACTTC; CDR3 protein: CASSYLDRSYEQYF
D gene: TRBD1; V gene: TRBV2; clone size: NA; J gene: TRBJ2-2; CDR3 DNA: TGTGCCAGCAGGGCTACAGGGGGGAACACCGGGGAGCTGTTTTTT; CDR3 protein: CASRATGGNTGELFF
D gene: TRBD2; V gene: TRBV6-2/TRBV6-3; clone size: few; J gene: TRBJ2-7; CDR3 DNA: TGTGCCAGCAGTACTAGCGCCTCCTACGAGCAGTACTTC; CDR3 protein: CASSTSASYEQYF
D gene: TRBD1; V gene: TRBV4-2; clone size: once; J gene: TRBJ2-2; CDR3 DNA: TGTGCCAGCAGCCAAGGACAGGGGGCTCGGAATACCGGGGAGCTGTTTTTT; CDR3 protein: CASSQGQGARNTGELFF
D gene: NA; V gene: TRBV30; clone size: NA; J gene: TRBJ1-4; CDR3 DNA: TGTGCCTGGGGCCGAACTAATGAAAAACTGTTTTTT; CDR3 protein: CAWGRTNEKLFF
D gene: NA; V gene: TRBV28; clone size: NA; J gene: TRBJ1-2; CDR3 DNA: TGTGCCAGCAGTTCCGGGACACAGTATGGCTACACCTTC; CDR3 protein: CASSSGTQYGYTF
D gene: NA; V gene: TRBV9; clone size: NA; J gene: TRBJ2-5; CDR3 DNA: TGTGCCAGCAGCGGGAGTGGAACACTCTCGGCAAGAGAGACCCAGTACTTC; CDR3 protein: CASSGSGTLSARETQYF
D gene: TRBD1; V gene: TRBV5-1; clone size: NA; J gene: TRBJ1-1; CDR3 DNA: TGCGCCAGCAGTTTCTCACTGCTGCCGGGACAGGGCGGCACTGAAGCTTTCTTT; CDR3 protein: CASSFSLLPGQGGTEAFF
D gene: TRBD1; V gene: TRBV28; clone size: NA; J gene: TRBJ2-7; CDR3 DNA: TGTGCCAGCAGATCAACCGGGACAGGGTTATCGGGAGAGCAGTACTTC; CDR3 protein: CASRSTGTGLSGEQYF
D gene: TRBD1; V gene: TRBV5-6; clone size: NA; J gene: TRBJ2-7; CDR3 DNA: TGTGCCAGCAGCCCCCCCGGGACAGGGGCCTACGAGCAGTACTTC; CDR3 protein: CASSPPGTGAYEQYF
D gene: TRBD2; V gene: TRBV7-2; clone size: NA; J gene: TRBJ2-5; CDR3 DNA: TGTGCCAGCAGCTGGACTAGCCCCAAGTCGGAGACCCAGTACTTC; CDR3 protein: CASSWTSPKSETQYF
D gene: NA; V gene: TRBV27; clone size: NA; J gene: TRBJ1-3; CDR3 DNA: TGTGCCAGCAGATCAGGGTTGTCTGGAAACACCATATATTTT; CDR3 protein: CASRSGLSGNTIYF
D gene: TRBD1; V gene: TRBV7-8; clone size: NA; J gene: TRBJ1-1; CDR3 DNA: TGTGCCAGCAGCTGGGACAGGGGGTCCACGAACACTGAAGCTTTCTTT; CDR3 protein: CASSWDRGSTNTEAFF
D gene: TRBD1; V gene: TRBV7-2; clone size: NA; J gene: TRBJ1-2; CDR3 DNA: TGTGCCAGCAGCTTAGACAGGGGGCCCTATGGCTACACCTTC; CDR3 protein: CASSLDRGPYGYTF
D gene: TRBD1; V gene: TRBV27; clone size: NA; J gene: TRBJ2-3; CDR3 DNA: TGTGCCAGCAGTCCCTTGGGACAGTCCGCAGATACGCAGTATTTT; CDR3 protein: CASSPLGQSADTQYF
D gene: TRBD1; V gene: TRBV25-1; clone size: NA; J gene: TRBJ2-2; CDR3 DNA: TGTGCCAGCAGTGAGGGGGACAGGGACACCGGGGAGCTGTTTTTT; CDR3 protein: CASSEGDRDTGELFF
D gene: NA; V gene: TRBV2; clone size: NA; J gene: TRBJ2-3; CDR3 DNA: TGTGCCAGCACCCGGGACTCCACCCTCACAGATACGCAGTATTTT; CDR3 protein: CASTRDSTLTDTQYF
D gene: NA; V gene: TRBV7-2; clone size: NA; J gene: TRBJ1-1; CDR3 DNA: TGTGCCAGCAGCTTAAAGGGTGAGGGCACTGAAGCTTTCTTT; CDR3 protein: CASSLKGEGTEAFF
D gene: NA; V gene: TRBV6-4; clone size: NA; J gene: TRBJ1-1; CDR3 DNA: TGTGCCAGCAGTGCTTATTTAAACACTGAAGCTTTCTTT; CDR3 protein: CASSAYLNTEAFF
D gene: TRBD1; V gene: TRBV28; clone size: NA; J gene: TRBJ1-1; CDR3 DNA: TGTGCCAGCAGTTTAGGACAGGACACCACTGAAGCTTTCTTT; CDR3 protein: CASSLGQDTTEAFF
D gene: TRBD2; V gene: TRBV7-3; clone size: NA; J gene: TRBJ2-1; CDR3 DNA: TGTGCCAGCGCGACTAGCGGGAGGGCCTCTGAGCAGTTCTTC; CDR3 protein: CASATSGRASEQFF
D gene: TRBD1; V gene: TRBV19; clone size: NA; J gene: TRBJ1-2; CDR3 DNA: TGTGCCAGTAGCTACCCGGGACAGGGGGCCGGTGGCTACACCTTC; CDR3 protein: CASSYPGQGAGGYTF
D gene: NA; V gene: TRBV18; clone size: NA; J gene: TRBJ1-3; CDR3 DNA: TGTGCCAGCTCACCACCGAAAATTTCCAGCTCTGGAAACACCATATATTTT; CDR3 protein: CASSPPKISSSGNTIYF
D gene: TRBD1; V gene: TRBV7-9; clone size: NA; J gene: TRBJ1-5; CDR3 DNA: TGTGCCAGCAGTCTAGGGGGCCTCAATCAGCCCCAGCATTTT; CDR3 protein: CASSLGGLNQPQHF
D gene: TRBD2; V gene: TRBV28; clone size: NA; J gene: TRBJ2-1; CDR3 DNA: TGTGCCAGCAGTTCCCCGGGACTAGCGGGAGATGAGCAGTTCTTC; CDR3 protein: CASSSPGLAGDEQFF